This section outlines one T cell receptor (beta chain) sequence together with its context. Its antigen remains unknown. Other DNA sequences in this sample translate to the same CDR3. This specimen belongs to a study of OX40 agonist ivuxolimab in advanced cancers. As for the study in general: Earlier treatment with anti-PD-1, anti-PD-L1 or anti-CTLA-4 was permitted, and under 50% had received some. A partial response was reached by three patients: one with hepatocellular carcinoma and two with cutaneous melanoma. General observations from the study: At 0.1 to 3.0 mg/kg and by week 6, clonal expansion occurred in CD4+ and CD8+ blood T cells. CD8+ T cells were the subset that, on average, had more expanded clones than CD4+.

The table came from immunoSEQ multiplex PCR; TCRdb's copy has only in-frame clones and leaves some out. The profile covers some 45,000 clones, with roughly 86% appearing a single time and 10% to 15% taken by the ten largest. The TCR comes from an adult with an advanced solid tumor such as melanoma, head and neck, liver or kidney cancer. The source material was CD4+ or CD8+ T cells sorted from blood, sampled in a trial of the OX40 agonist ivuxolimab.

CDR3 DNA sequence: TGTGCCAGTAGTATAGATCTATTGGCCTTGAATTATGGCTACACCTTC. Its translation is CASSIDLLALNYGYTF. The chain uses TRBV19 and TRBJ1-2, with no clear D. This CDR3 region has 16 residues. Germline loops: CDR1 LNHDA, CDR2 SQIVND (reference sequence). Between the trimmed V and J ends, which lost 0 bases and 5 bases, there was a span of 16 bases.